The next 11 T cell receptor beta chains were all read from a single sample in a study of cytomegalovirus exposure and HLA in healthy donors. The PCR made use of 60 Vbeta and 13 Jbeta primers. The protocol was immunoSEQ multiplex PCR, while the TCRdb copy is restricted to in-frame clones and leaves out a portion. Seen here are 120,000 or so clones, about four fifths observed once, and the top ten hold roughly 3.7%. Sequenced material: PBMCs. These receptors were obtained from a woman in her forties in good health and CMV-seropositive.

J is TRBJ1-2 and V is TRBV9, with a possible D match to TRBD1 (5 bases). Trimming cost V 3 bases and J 5 bases, with 14 bases left between them. CDR3 size: 14 residues. The germline V gene encodes CDR1 SGDLS and CDR2 YYNGEE. The CDR3 sequence: CASSDAGQEYGYTF. The CDR3 coding sequence is TGTGCCAGCAGCGACGCGGGGCAGGAGTATGGCTACACCTTC. Supplemented by reference TRBV9 and TRBJ1-2, the full variable domain reads DSGVTQTPKHLITATGQRVTLRCSPRSGDLSVYWYQQSLDQGLQFLIQYYNGEERAKGNILERFSAQQFPDLHSELNLSSLELGDSALYFCASSDAGQEYGYTFGSGTRLTVV.

J is TRBJ2-5 and V is TRBV7-3, with TRBD2 matching 7 bases. The CDR3 is 15 amino acids. In germline, CDR1 is SGHTA, CDR2 FQGTGA. The V and J ends lost 5 bases and 3 bases, in that order; junction bases with no gene match: 9. The CDR3 DNA sequence: TGTGCCAGCAGCCAAGGACCAGGGAGGGAAGAGACCCAGTACTTC. It is translated as CASSQGPGREETQYF.

The rearrangement joins TRBV5-1 to TRBJ2-1; 9 nucleotides match TRBD1. Germline CDR1 reads SGHRS; CDR2 reads YFSETQ. The CDR3 is made up of 14 amino acids. Unmatched junction bases numbered 8, after V lost 6 bases and J lost 7 bases. This CDR3 reads CASTQTGGANEQFF. The CDR3 coding sequence is TGCGCCAGCACCCAGACAGGGGGGGCAAATGAGCAGTTCTTC.

This clone has a handful of counts. Other nucleotide sequences from this sample produce the same CDR3. J is TRBJ1-1 and V is TRBV25-1; D gene unclear. The germline V and J ends were trimmed by 1 base and 1 base, with 7 bases remaining between them. Germline assignment: CDR1 MGHDK and CDR2 SYGVNS. The CDR3 runs to 14 residues. This CDR3 is CASSELSGNTEAFF. As DNA, the CDR3 is TGTGCCAGCAGTGAATTGTCAGGGAACACTGAAGCTTTCTTT.

The chain carries TRBV6-1 and TRBJ1-1, with D possibly being TRBD1 (6 bases). The CDR3 is 15 residues long. V lost 4 bases and J 2 bases, leaving 14 bases between the germline ends. CDR1 and CDR2 (germline): MNHNS, SASEGT. The CDR3, as DNA: TGTGCCAGCAGTGCGGGACACCTGCTCAACACTGAAGCTTTCTTT. This gives the protein CASSAGHLLNTEAFF.

The count of this clone is one. The chain combines TRBV9 with TRBJ1-1; D not resolved. The CDR3 loop spans 16 amino acids. The ends were cut back, 0 bases at V and 2 bases at J, with 14 bases in the middle. The V gene's germline CDR1 is SGDLS and CDR2 YYNGEE. The CDR3 DNA reads TGTGCCAGCAGCGTAGGTGAGGTGGCAGTAAACACTGAAGCTTTCTTT. Its protein is CASSVGEVAVNTEAFF.

This clone was counted a few times. The chain links TRBV5-6 to TRBJ2-6; tentative D call: TRBD2 (5 bases). The germline gives CDR1 SGHDT, CDR2 YYEEEE. The CDR3 has 17 residues. The ends were cut back, 1 base at V and 4 bases at J, with 15 bases in the middle. CDR3 amino acids: CASSLIRGFVGANVLTF. DNA for the CDR3: TGTGCCAGCAGCTTGATTCGGGGTTTCGTAGGGGCCAACGTCCTGACTTTC.

V gene TRBV29-1 combines with J gene TRBJ1-2; no definite D call. Trimming left V 7 bases short and J 0 bases short, with 15 bases between. The CDR3 extends over 14 amino acids. Germline V gene sequence: CDR1 SQVTM, CDR2 ANQGSEA. CDR3 sequence reads: CSAGRREANYGYTF. The CDR3 DNA is TGCAGCGCTGGGAGGCGTGAAGCTAACTATGGCTACACCTTC.

This chain joins TRBV5-6 and TRBJ2-1, with 8 bases fitting TRBD2. This CDR3 is 15 amino acids long. The V gene's germline CDR1 is SGHDT and CDR2 YYEEEE. V shed 1 base, J shed 8 bases, and the junction held 8 bases outside the gene matches. The CDR3 coding sequence is TGTGCCAGCAGCTTGATCAGCGGGAGAAGGGATGAGCAGTTCTTC. It is translated as CASSLISGRRDEQFF.

The chain carries TRBV6-1 and TRBJ1-3; D remains unclear. Trimming left V 1 base short and J 14 bases short, with 15 bases between. Germline V lookup: CDR1 MNHNS, CDR2 SASEGT. The CDR3 spans 13 residues. This CDR3 reads CASSEEGGAALYF. CDR3 nucleotide sequence: TGTGCCAGCAGTGAAGAAGGAGGCGCAGCCCTATATTTT.

This chain links TRBV5-1 with TRBJ2-7; TRBD2 matches 7 bases. The J segment lost 2 bases and the V segment lost 0 bases, leaving 5 bases of the junction unmatched. Germline-derived CDR1 and CDR2 are SGHRS and YFSETQ. There are 15 residues in the CDR3. CDR3 DNA: TGCGCCAGCAGCTTGGTTAGGGAGGGGACCTACGAGCAGTACTTC. This gives the protein CASSLVREGTYEQYF.